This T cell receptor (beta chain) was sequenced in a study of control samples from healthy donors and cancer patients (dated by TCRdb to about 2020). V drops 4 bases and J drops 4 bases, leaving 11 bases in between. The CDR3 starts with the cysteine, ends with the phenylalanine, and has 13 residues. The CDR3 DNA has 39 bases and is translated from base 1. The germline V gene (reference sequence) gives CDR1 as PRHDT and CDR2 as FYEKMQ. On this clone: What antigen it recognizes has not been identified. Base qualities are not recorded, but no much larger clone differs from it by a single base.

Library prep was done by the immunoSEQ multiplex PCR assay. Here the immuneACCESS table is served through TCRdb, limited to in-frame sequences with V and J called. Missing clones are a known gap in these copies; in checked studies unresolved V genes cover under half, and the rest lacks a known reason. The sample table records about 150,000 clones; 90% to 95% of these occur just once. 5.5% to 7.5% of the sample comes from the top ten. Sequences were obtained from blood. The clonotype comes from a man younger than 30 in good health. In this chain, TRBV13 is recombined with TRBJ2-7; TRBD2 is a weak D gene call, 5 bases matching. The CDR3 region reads CASSSRESYEQYF. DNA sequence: TGTGCCAGCAGCTCCCGGGAATCTTACGAGCAGTACTTC.